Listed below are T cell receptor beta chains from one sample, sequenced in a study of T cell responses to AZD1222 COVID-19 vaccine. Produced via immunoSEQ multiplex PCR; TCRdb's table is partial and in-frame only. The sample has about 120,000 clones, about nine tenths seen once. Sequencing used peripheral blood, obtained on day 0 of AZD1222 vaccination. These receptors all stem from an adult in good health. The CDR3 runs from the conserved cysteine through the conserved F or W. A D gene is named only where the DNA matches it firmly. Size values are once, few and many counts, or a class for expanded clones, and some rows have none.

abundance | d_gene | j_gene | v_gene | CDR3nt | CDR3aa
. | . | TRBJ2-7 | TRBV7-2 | TGTGCCAGCAGCTTCGCGGGGACGTCCCCTGCCTACGAGCAGTACTTC | CASSFAGTSPAYEQYF
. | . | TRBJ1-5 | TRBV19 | TGTGCCAGTAGTATACACCGCAATCAGCCCCAGCATTTT | CASSIHRNQPQHF
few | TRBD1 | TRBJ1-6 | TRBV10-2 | TGCGCCAGCAGGGACAGGGGAGACTCACCCCTCCACTTT | CASRDRGDSPLHF
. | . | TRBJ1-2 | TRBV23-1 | TGCGCCAGCGGCTTGCGGTATGGCTACACCTTC | CASGLRYGYTF
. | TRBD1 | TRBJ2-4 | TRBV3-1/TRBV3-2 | TGTGCCAGCAGCGGCGGACAGGGGGGGGACATTCAGTACTTC | CASSGGQGGDIQYF
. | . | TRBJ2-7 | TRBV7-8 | TGTGCCAGCGGCCGCAGCTCCTACGAGCAGTACTTC | CASGRSSYEQYF
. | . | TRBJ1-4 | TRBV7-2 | TGTGCCAGCAGCTTTCAAAGGGCTAGTGAAAAACTGTTTTTT | CASSFQRASEKLFF
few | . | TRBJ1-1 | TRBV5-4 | TGTGCCAGCAGCTTGTCGCAGCCGAGGAACACTGAAGCTTTCTTT | CASSLSQPRNTEAFF
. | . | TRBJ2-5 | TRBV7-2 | TGTGCCAGCAGCTTAGTGCTCAGGGGCCAAGAGACCCAGTACTTC | CASSLVLRGQETQYF
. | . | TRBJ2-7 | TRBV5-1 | TGCGCCAGCAGTGGACCCAACTCCTACGAGCAGTACTTC | CASSGPNSYEQYF
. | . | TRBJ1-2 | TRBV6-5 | TGTGCCAGCAGTTACTCGACACAGCACTATGGCTACACCTTC | CASSYSTQHYGYTF
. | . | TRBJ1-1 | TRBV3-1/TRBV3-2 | TGTGCCAGCACCGCCGGGCCCAAAGCTTTCTTT | CASTAGPKAFF
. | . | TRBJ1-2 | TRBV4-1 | TGCGCCAGCAGCCAAGTTTCCATAGCCGCGAACTATGGCTACACCTTC | CASSQVSIAANYGYTF
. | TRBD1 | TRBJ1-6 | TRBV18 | TGTGCCAGCTCACCTGACAGGGTGGATTCACCCCTCCACTTT | CASSPDRVDSPLHF
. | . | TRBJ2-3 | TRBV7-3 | TGTGCCAGCAGCCGGGGGCGCTCAGATACGCAGTATTTT | CASSRGRSDTQYF
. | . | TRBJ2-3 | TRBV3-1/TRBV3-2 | TGTGCCAGCAGCCAAGCCGGGACAGATACGCAGTATTTT | CASSQAGTDTQYF
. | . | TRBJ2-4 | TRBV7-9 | TGTGCCAGCAGCTTAGCGTTGGGAGTAGCCAAAAACATTCAGTACTTC | CASSLALGVAKNIQYF
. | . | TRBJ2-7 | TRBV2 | TGTGCCAGCAGTGAATTACAGGGTGGTTCCTACGAGCAGTACTTC | CASSELQGGSYEQYF
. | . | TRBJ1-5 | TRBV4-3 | TGCGCCAGCAGCCTTTGGCTACTCAATCAGCCCCAGCATTTT | CASSLWLLNQPQHF
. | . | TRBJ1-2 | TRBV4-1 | TGCGCCAGCAACCAACCGGACACCCGATCGAGGGGCTACACCTTC | CASNQPDTRSRGYTF
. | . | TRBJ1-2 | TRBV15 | TGTGCCACCAGCAGAGTGGCTACAGTGTACGGCTACACCTTC | CATSRVATVYGYTF
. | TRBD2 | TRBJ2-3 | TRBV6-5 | TGTGCCAGCAGTTACTTGCGGGGGGCAGATACGCAGTATTTT | CASSYLRGADTQYF
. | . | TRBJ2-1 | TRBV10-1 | TGCGCCAGCAGTGAGTCTCGGCAGGGAACTAGAATCTACAATGAGCAGTTCTTC | CASSESRQGTRIYNEQFF